This T cell receptor beta chain derives from a study of blood T cell repertoires in COVID-19. The overall study: Samples representing acute and convalescent COVID-19 were sourced from the United States, Italy and Spain. From T cells, B-cell-depleted T cells, or PBMCs came the material, which was cDNA or gDNA.

The recovered donors of Cohort 3 showed two negative PCRs, clearance, or symptom resolution. Authors' data handling: Scientists estimated how many nucleated cells there were by amplifying reference gene primers. Here immunoSEQ multiplex PCR was the method, and the copy in TCRdb shows in-frame clones only, minus some. The D gene and trimming were derived from the DNA, and the V and J assignments and clone size from that table. Among about 280,000 clones listed, around nine tenths were seen once. Germline loops: CDR1 KGHSH, CDR2 LQKENI. V lost 3 bases and J lost 7, with 16 bases in between. This CDR3 is 14 amino acids long.

The genes are TRBV18 and TRBJ2-7; no clear D. This clonotype was obtained from a woman aged 40 to 50 who had recovered from COVID-19. The sequenced material came from PBMCs or T cells enriched from blood (not recorded which). The CDR3 protein is CASSPRRPPGEQYF. CDR3 bases: TGTGCCAGCTCACCCCGACGGCCCCCGGGTGAGCAGTACTTC.